This is a list of T cell receptor beta chains from one sample in a study of OX40 agonist ivuxolimab in advanced cancers. Data came from immunoSEQ multiplex PCR; TCRdb stores just in-frame clones and leaves some out. This sample has tens of thousands of clones, with roughly 88% found just once. The source material was CD4+ or CD8+ T cells sorted from blood, sampled in a trial of the OX40 agonist ivuxolimab. Receptor source: an adult with an advanced solid tumor such as melanoma, head and neck, liver or kidney cancer. CDR3s include the opening cysteine and the closing phenylalanine or tryptophan. Each record gives: CDR3 protein, CDR3 DNA, D gene, V gene, J gene, clone size. The D gene is left open where the match is weak. Only some rows state a clone size, as once, few, many or a class for expanded clones.

CDR3aa: CASRRGSPNEKLFF
CDR3nt: TGTGCCAGCAGAAGGGGGTCCCCTAATGAAAAACTGTTTTTT
d_gene: NA
v_gene: TRBV28
j_gene: TRBJ1-4
abundance: NA

CDR3aa: CASRSEGDTQYF
CDR3nt: TGTGCCAGCAGATCAGAGGGAGATACGCAGTATTTT
d_gene: NA
v_gene: TRBV11-1
j_gene: TRBJ2-3
abundance: NA

CDR3aa: CASSSQPGIPEGGYTF
CDR3nt: TGCGCCAGCAGCTCTCAACCCGGGATCCCTGAGGGTGGCTACACCTTC
d_gene: NA
v_gene: TRBV5-1
j_gene: TRBJ1-2
abundance: NA

CDR3aa: CASSEAPAGITSPLHF
CDR3nt: TGTGCCAGCAGTGAAGCCCCCGCAGGGATAACTTCACCCCTCCACTTT
d_gene: NA
v_gene: TRBV2
j_gene: TRBJ1-6
abundance: NA

CDR3aa: CATSRGGGFLETQYF
CDR3nt: TGTGCCACCAGCAGAGGGGGAGGCTTCCTGGAGACCCAGTACTTC
d_gene: NA
v_gene: TRBV15
j_gene: TRBJ2-5
abundance: NA

CDR3aa: CASRSGQLLYEQYF
CDR3nt: TGTGCCAGCAGATCAGGACAGCTTCTCTACGAGCAGTACTTC
d_gene: NA
v_gene: TRBV28
j_gene: TRBJ2-7
abundance: once

CDR3aa: CASSPQISSEETQYF
CDR3nt: TGTGCCAGCTCACCTCAAATTTCGTCCGAAGAGACCCAGTACTTC
d_gene: NA
v_gene: TRBV18
j_gene: TRBJ2-5
abundance: once

CDR3aa: CASRKTGSMEPQHF
CDR3nt: TGTGCCAGCAGGAAGACAGGGTCGATGGAGCCCCAGCATTTT
d_gene: TRBD1
v_gene: TRBV28
j_gene: TRBJ1-5
abundance: NA

CDR3aa: CASSRRQAQNTEAFF
CDR3nt: TGCGCCAGCAGCCGGAGACAGGCCCAGAACACTGAAGCTTTCTTT
d_gene: NA
v_gene: TRBV4-3
j_gene: TRBJ1-1
abundance: medium-sized

CDR3aa: CSVVRVAGADTQYF
CDR3nt: TGCAGCGTTGTCCGGGTAGCGGGAGCAGATACGCAGTATTTT
d_gene: TRBD2
v_gene: TRBV29-1
j_gene: TRBJ2-3
abundance: NA

CDR3aa: CASSRTSGPIYEQYF
CDR3nt: TGCGCCAGCAGCCGAACTAGCGGGCCTATATACGAGCAGTACTTC
d_gene: TRBD2
v_gene: TRBV5-1
j_gene: TRBJ2-7
abundance: once

CDR3aa: CASRPPEGLAGVSSYNEQFF
CDR3nt: TGCGCCAGCAGACCACCAGAGGGTCTAGCGGGGGTAAGCTCCTACAATGAGCAGTTCTTC
d_gene: TRBD2
v_gene: TRBV10-2
j_gene: TRBJ2-1
abundance: NA

CDR3aa: CASSQVAGGNNEQFF
CDR3nt: TGCGCCAGCAGCCAAGTGGCGGGAGGGAACAATGAGCAGTTCTTC
d_gene: TRBD2
v_gene: TRBV4-1
j_gene: TRBJ2-1
abundance: NA

CDR3aa: CASSFGGVRNTEAFF
CDR3nt: TGTGCCAGCAGCTTTGGGGGGGTGAGAAACACTGAAGCTTTCTTT
d_gene: NA
v_gene: TRBV11-3
j_gene: TRBJ1-1
abundance: NA

CDR3aa: CAQQGWDSYEQYF
CDR3nt: TGTGCCCAGCAGGGGTGGGACTCCTACGAGCAGTACTTC
d_gene: NA
v_gene: TRBV21-1
j_gene: TRBJ2-7
abundance: NA

CDR3aa: CASTSRAGSGEQYF
CDR3nt: TGTGCCAGCACCTCAAGGGCGGGTTCCGGCGAGCAGTACTTC
d_gene: NA
v_gene: TRBV6-5
j_gene: TRBJ2-7
abundance: NA

CDR3aa: CASRPTGGWNQPQHF
CDR3nt: TGTGCCAGCAGACCCACGGGAGGGTGGAATCAGCCCCAGCATTTT
d_gene: NA
v_gene: TRBV28
j_gene: TRBJ1-5
abundance: once

CDR3aa: CASSYSIPERGYTF
CDR3nt: TGTGCCAGCAGTTACTCGATCCCAGAAAGGGGCTACACCTTC
d_gene: NA
v_gene: TRBV6-6
j_gene: TRBJ1-2
abundance: NA

CDR3aa: CASSIVGTRGNEQFF
CDR3nt: TGTGCCAGTAGTATAGTAGGGACTAGGGGCAATGAGCAGTTCTTC
d_gene: TRBD2
v_gene: TRBV19
j_gene: TRBJ2-1
abundance: NA

CDR3aa: CASSMDRGTGELFF
CDR3nt: TGTGCCAGCAGCATGGACAGGGGCACCGGGGAGCTGTTTTTT
d_gene: TRBD1
v_gene: TRBV11-1
j_gene: TRBJ2-2
abundance: NA

CDR3aa: CASRGLAGGLYEQYF
CDR3nt: TGTGCCAGCAGGGGTTTGGCGGGAGGGCTATACGAGCAGTACTTC
d_gene: TRBD2
v_gene: TRBV11-2
j_gene: TRBJ2-7
abundance: NA

CDR3aa: CASSMRGTDTQYF
CDR3nt: TGTGCCAGTAGTATGCGGGGCACAGATACGCAGTATTTT
d_gene: NA
v_gene: TRBV19
j_gene: TRBJ2-3
abundance: NA

CDR3aa: CASSRARNTEAFF
CDR3nt: TGTGCCAGTAGTAGGGCAAGGAACACTGAAGCTTTCTTT
d_gene: NA
v_gene: TRBV19
j_gene: TRBJ1-1
abundance: NA

CDR3aa: CASSLFEQGSEQYF
CDR3nt: TGTGCCAGCAGCTTATTCGAACAGGGTAGCGAGCAGTACTTC
d_gene: NA
v_gene: TRBV7-2
j_gene: TRBJ2-7
abundance: NA

CDR3aa: CASGPIGLAGGKADTQYF
CDR3nt: TGTGCTAGTGGACCGATCGGACTAGCGGGAGGGAAGGCAGATACGCAGTATTTT
d_gene: TRBD2
v_gene: TRBV12-5
j_gene: TRBJ2-3
abundance: NA

CDR3aa: CASSLDRYEQYF
CDR3nt: TGTGCCAGCAGCTTAGATAGGTACGAGCAGTACTTC
d_gene: NA
v_gene: TRBV11-2
j_gene: TRBJ2-7
abundance: NA

CDR3aa: CATSRGAQGYEQYF
CDR3nt: TGTGCCACCAGCAGAGGGGCCCAGGGATACGAGCAGTACTTC
d_gene: NA
v_gene: TRBV15
j_gene: TRBJ2-7
abundance: NA

CDR3aa: CASSPPPPSDTQYF
CDR3nt: TGCGCCAGCAGCCCCCCTCCCCCGTCAGATACGCAGTATTTT
d_gene: NA
v_gene: TRBV4-1
j_gene: TRBJ2-3
abundance: NA

CDR3aa: CASSYERNQPQHF
CDR3nt: TGTGCCAGCAGTTACGAGAGAAATCAGCCCCAGCATTTT
d_gene: NA
v_gene: TRBV6-5
j_gene: TRBJ1-5
abundance: NA

CDR3aa: CASSVGTANTGELFF
CDR3nt: TGTGCCAGCAGTGTAGGGACCGCGAACACCGGGGAGCTGTTTTTT
d_gene: NA
v_gene: TRBV6-1
j_gene: TRBJ2-2
abundance: NA